A single sample gave rise to the 4 T cell receptor beta chains below, sequenced in a study of blood T cell repertoires in COVID-19. Some clones are missing from TCRdb's copy, which holds only in-frame ones; the method was immunoSEQ multiplex PCR. Here the sample spans approximately 300,000 clones, more than 75% being singletons. The sequenced material came from peripheral blood. The source is a woman between 45 and 60 years old with acute or convalescent COVID-19.

This chain connects TRBV30 to TRBJ2-7; D is unresolved. V lost 5 bases to trimming and J lost 2 bases, with 10 bases between them. The V gene's germline CDR1 is GTSNPN and CDR2 SVGIG (reference sequence). The CDR3 has 12 amino acids. CDR3 sequence (DNA): TGTGCCTGGGCCCAATCCCCCTACGAGCAGTACTTC. Translating it yields CAWAQSPYEQYF.

The chain recombines TRBV5-1 with TRBJ2-7; 9 positions match TRBD2. Germline V gene data show CDR1 as SGHRS and CDR2 as YFSETQ. The CDR3 consists of 16 residues. V lost 4 bases to trimming and J lost 3 bases; unmatched junction nucleotides: 11. The CDR3 here is CASSPTIAGVVYEQYF. The CDR3 bases are TGCGCCAGCAGCCCTACCATAGCGGGAGTTGTCTACGAGCAGTACTTC. Based on the CDR3 plus reference TRBV5-1 and TRBJ2-7, the full variable domain is KAGVTQTPRYLIKTRGQQVTLSCSPISGHRSVSWYQQTPGQGLQFLFEYFSETQRNKGNFPGRFSGRQFSNSRSEMNVSTLELGDSALYLCASSPTIAGVVYEQYFGPGTRLTVT.

The gene calls are TRBV3-1 (or the pseudogene TRBV3-2) and TRBJ2-1; 8 nucleotides agree with TRBD2. Germline loops: CDR1 LGHDT, CDR2 YNNKEL (reference sequence). The CDR3 runs to 16 residues. Unmatched junction bases numbered 15, after V lost 5 bases and J lost 9 bases. The CDR3 spells CASSYSSSGNQAEQFF. The CDR3 DNA is TGTGCCAGCAGCTACTCAAGTAGCGGGAATCAGGCTGAGCAGTTCTTC.

This clone was counted a few times. This chain links TRBV19 with TRBJ2-7; possibly TRBD2 for D (6 bases). Germline loops: CDR1 LNHDA, CDR2 SQIVND (reference sequence). V was clipped by 2 bases and J by 7 bases, with 15 bases between them. The CDR3 length is 14 residues. The CDR3: CASSISSGSGEQYF. The CDR3 DNA sequence: TGTGCCAGTAGTATATCCAGCGGGTCTGGGGAGCAGTACTTC. Full variable domain (missing parts from reference TRBV19 and TRBJ2-7): DGGITQSPKYLFRKEGQNVTLSCEQNLNHDAMYWYRQDPGQGLRLIYYSQIVNDFQKGDIAEGYSVSREKKESFPLTVTSAQKNPTAFYLCASSISSGSGEQYFGPGTRLTVT.